This TCR beta chain came from a study of CD8 T cells in Susac syndrome. The overall study: The sequenced Susac syndrome patients included about six who had clinically active disease and fewer than 10 who were in remission. Overall study results and limits: Individuals included in the TCR sequencing and HLA analysis were acknowledged by the study to be relatively few in number.

Note on this clonotype: Its antigen is still unknown.

FACS was used to enrich TEMRA cells, whereas the CD8+ and CD4+ T cells were obtained by negative isolation. The CDR3 totals 14 residues. The germline CDR1 and CDR2 sequences are SEHNR and FQNEAQ (reference sequence). Trimming cost V 5 bases and J 2 bases; bases outside gene matches: 4. The RNA input was roughly 0.45 to 1 ug, and it was reverse transcribed with random hexamers. One entry per CDR3 protein, called by TCRdb with MiXCR from the immunoSEQ multiplex PCR reads. The table has 150,000 to 200,000 distinct CDR3 sequences, 85% to 95% seen once. This clonotype originated in a human donor with Susac syndrome. V and J are TRBV7-9 and TRBJ2-7, with 9 bases fitting TRBD1. Material: CD4+ T cells from PBMCs. CDR3 residues: CASSPGQGPYEQYF. CDR3 coding DNA: TGTGCCAGCAGCCCGGGACAGGGCCCCTACGAGCAGTACTTC.